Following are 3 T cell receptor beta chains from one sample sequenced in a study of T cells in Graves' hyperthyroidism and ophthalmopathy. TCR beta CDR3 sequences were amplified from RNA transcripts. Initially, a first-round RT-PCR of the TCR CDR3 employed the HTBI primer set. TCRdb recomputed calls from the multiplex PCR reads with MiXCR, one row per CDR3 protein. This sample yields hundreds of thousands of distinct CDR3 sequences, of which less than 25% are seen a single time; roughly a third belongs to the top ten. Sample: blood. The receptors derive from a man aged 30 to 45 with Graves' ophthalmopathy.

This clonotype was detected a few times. CDR3: CASSSPDRSGRSPLHF. The CDR3 DNA reads TGTGCCAGCAGCTCCCCCGACAGGTCTGGCCGGTCACCCCTCCACTTT. The V gene is TRBV6-1, the J gene TRBJ1-6; D may be TRBD1 (6 bases). CDR3 size: 16 residues. Per germline, CDR1 MNHNS and CDR2 SASEGT. Trimming took off 6 bases at V and 10 bases at J, with 22 bases between the two ends.

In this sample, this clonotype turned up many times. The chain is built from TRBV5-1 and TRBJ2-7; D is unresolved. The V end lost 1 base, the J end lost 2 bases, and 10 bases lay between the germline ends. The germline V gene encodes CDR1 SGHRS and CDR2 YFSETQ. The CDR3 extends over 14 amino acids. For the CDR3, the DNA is TGCGCCAGCAGCTTGCCAAGCGCTGCCTACGAGCAGTACTTC. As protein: CASSLPSAAYEQYF.

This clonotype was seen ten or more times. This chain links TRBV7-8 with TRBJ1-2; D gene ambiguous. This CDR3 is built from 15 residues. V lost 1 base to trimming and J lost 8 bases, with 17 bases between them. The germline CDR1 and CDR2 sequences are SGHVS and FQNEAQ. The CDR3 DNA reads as TGTGCCAGCAGCTTAGAAGTTATCCTGACGGGCGGCTACACCTTC. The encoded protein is CASSLEVILTGGYTF.